This T cell receptor beta chain originates from a study of tumor-infiltrating lymphocytes in primary liver carcinoma. Overall study context: Samples gave roughly 3.65 to 7.13 million productive TCRbeta reads, similar across tissue types.

Notes on the study in general: Tumor samples exhibited a significantly greater top-250-clone fraction than blood samples (p = 0.039). Appearing in all five tumor regions was true of only about 7-24% of top clones.

A remark on this clonotype: Antigen unknown.

The CDR3 is 12 residues long. With 9 bases removed from V and 6 bases from J, the gap between germline ends came to 12 bases. Unsorted bulk tissue (about 18-32 mg) underwent RNA and DNA co-extraction. Starting material of 450 to 500 ng total RNA yielded TCR beta cDNA via a constant-region primer. Slightly modified ARM-PCR, run as three nested multiplex PCR rounds, produced the TCR beta libraries. Primers for the first two PCR rounds were TRBV1-TRBV30 forward primers and a C-beta reverse primer (roughly 10 cycles per round). TCRdb re-derived calls from the multiplex PCR reads in MiXCR, one entry per CDR3 protein. This sample yields tens of thousands of distinct CDR3 sequences, of which about 72% are seen a single time; roughly 25% belongs to the top ten.

The sample was liver tumor tissue from sampling region 4. Noted subset: tumor region T4, right-lateral pole. The genes are TRBV12-3 or TRBV12-4 and TRBJ2-1; D gene uncertain. This TCR was sampled from a man aged 35-49 years with primary liver carcinoma and hepatitis B virus infection. The CDR3 coding sequence is TGTGCCAGTAGTCCACTTCCCAATGAGCAGTTCTTC. It translates to CASSPLPNEQFF.